The rows below give T cell receptor beta chains drawn from one sample of a study of neoadjuvant nivolumab and ipilimumab in lung cancer. Repertoires were generated with immunoSEQ multiplex PCR, while TCRdb's copy carries only in-frame clones and drops some. The sample lists over 15,000 clones; less than 85% were seen once. Specimen: tumor tissue, collected after neoadjuvant nivolumab, alone or with ipilimumab, at or shortly before surgery. The receptors shown here come from an adult with non-small cell lung cancer. The CDR3 runs from the conserved cysteine through the conserved F or W. D genes are given only for firm matches. Not every row has a clone size; where given, it reads once, few, many or a size class.

J gene: TRBJ2-5; V gene: TRBV14; clone size: -; D gene: TRBD1; CDR3 protein: CASSIDRGIFEETQYF; CDR3 DNA: TGTGCCAGCAGCATAGACAGGGGTATTTTTGAGGAGACCCAGTACTTC
J gene: TRBJ2-5; V gene: TRBV11-1; clone size: -; D gene: TRBD1; CDR3 protein: CASSLAPTGVETQYF; CDR3 DNA: TGTGCCAGCAGCTTAGCTCCCACAGGGGTGGAGACCCAGTACTTC
J gene: TRBJ2-1; V gene: TRBV7-2; clone size: -; D gene: TRBD1; CDR3 protein: CASSSRDRVNEQFF; CDR3 DNA: TGTGCCAGCAGCTCCCGGGACAGGGTGAATGAGCAGTTCTTC
J gene: TRBJ2-7; V gene: TRBV9; clone size: -; D gene: -; CDR3 protein: CASSLRARDEQYF; CDR3 DNA: TGTGCCAGCAGCCTACGGGCCAGGGACGAGCAGTACTTC
J gene: TRBJ2-3; V gene: TRBV4-1; clone size: -; D gene: -; CDR3 protein: CASSQDTGNTQYF; CDR3 DNA: TGCGCCAGCAGCCAGGACACCGGGAATACGCAGTATTTT
J gene: TRBJ2-2; V gene: TRBV9; clone size: -; D gene: -; CDR3 protein: CASSGGPSGVTGELFF; CDR3 DNA: TGTGCCAGCAGCGGAGGCCCCTCAGGTGTCACCGGGGAGCTGTTTTTT
J gene: TRBJ1-4; V gene: TRBV18; clone size: -; D gene: -; CDR3 protein: CASSPAVATNEKLFF; CDR3 DNA: TGTGCCAGCTCACCCGCAGTCGCAACTAATGAAAAACTGTTTTTT
J gene: TRBJ2-5; V gene: TRBV5-4; clone size: once; D gene: -; CDR3 protein: CASSLAAGRSKETQYF; CDR3 DNA: TGTGCCAGCAGCTTGGCGGCCGGAAGGTCTAAAGAGACCCAGTACTTC
J gene: TRBJ1-1; V gene: TRBV20-1; clone size: -; D gene: -; CDR3 protein: CRVLGNTEAFF; CDR3 DNA: TGCAGGGTGCTCGGGAACACTGAAGCTTTCTTT
J gene: TRBJ2-1; V gene: TRBV7-9; clone size: -; D gene: TRBD2; CDR3 protein: CASSPHLAGRNNEQFF; CDR3 DNA: TGTGCCAGCAGCCCCCATCTAGCGGGGAGAAACAATGAGCAGTTCTTC
J gene: TRBJ2-7; V gene: TRBV5-5; clone size: -; D gene: -; CDR3 protein: CASSLTGKGEQYF; CDR3 DNA: TGTGCCAGCAGCTTAACAGGGAAAGGGGAGCAGTACTTC
J gene: TRBJ1-1; V gene: TRBV7-9; clone size: few; D gene: TRBD1; CDR3 protein: CASSRSSDRVGEAFF; CDR3 DNA: TGTGCCAGCAGCCGATCGTCGGACAGGGTTGGTGAAGCTTTCTTT
J gene: TRBJ1-5; V gene: TRBV30; clone size: -; D gene: TRBD1; CDR3 protein: CAWSLRDRADQPQHF; CDR3 DNA: TGTGCCTGGAGTCTCCGGGACAGGGCGGATCAGCCCCAGCATTTT
J gene: TRBJ2-7; V gene: TRBV7-9; clone size: -; D gene: -; CDR3 protein: CASSVGAEQYF; CDR3 DNA: TGTGCCAGCAGCGTCGGGGCCGAGCAGTACTTC
J gene: TRBJ2-7; V gene: TRBV6-5; clone size: few; D gene: TRBD1; CDR3 protein: CASGTGSYEQYF; CDR3 DNA: TGTGCCAGCGGGACAGGCTCCTACGAGCAGTACTTC
J gene: TRBJ2-1; V gene: TRBV4-3; clone size: few; D gene: TRBD2; CDR3 protein: CASSQDWTSGGNEQFF; CDR3 DNA: TGCGCCAGCAGCCAAGATTGGACTAGCGGGGGAAATGAGCAGTTCTTC
J gene: TRBJ1-2; V gene: TRBV7-2; clone size: once; D gene: -; CDR3 protein: CASSLPGVGYTF; CDR3 DNA: TGTGCCAGCAGCTTACCTGGGGTTGGCTACACCTTC
J gene: TRBJ1-2; V gene: TRBV6-6; clone size: medium-sized; D gene: -; CDR3 protein: CASSYDYGYTF; CDR3 DNA: TGTGCCAGCAGTTACGACTATGGCTACACCTTC
J gene: TRBJ1-5; V gene: TRBV30; clone size: -; D gene: TRBD1; CDR3 protein: CAWSLGGRGSNQPQHF; CDR3 DNA: TGTGCCTGGAGCCTTGGGGGCAGGGGGTCCAATCAGCCCCAGCATTTT
J gene: TRBJ1-2; V gene: TRBV5-6; clone size: -; D gene: TRBD1; CDR3 protein: CASSLAGTGAGYTF; CDR3 DNA: TGTGCCAGCAGCTTGGCCGGTACAGGGGCTGGCTACACCTTC
J gene: TRBJ2-5; V gene: TRBV6-5; clone size: -; D gene: -; CDR3 protein: CASSSPRSDQETQYF; CDR3 DNA: TGTGCCAGCAGTTCCCCTAGGAGCGACCAAGAGACCCAGTACTTC
J gene: TRBJ2-6; V gene: TRBV5-1; clone size: -; D gene: -; CDR3 protein: CASSGGTNTGANVLTF; CDR3 DNA: TGCGCCAGCAGTGGAGGGACAAACACTGGGGCCAACGTCCTGACTTTC
J gene: TRBJ2-3; V gene: TRBV29-1; clone size: -; D gene: -; CDR3 protein: CSVEVSTDTQYF; CDR3 DNA: TGCAGCGTTGAAGTTAGCACAGATACGCAGTATTTT
J gene: TRBJ2-7; V gene: TRBV5-8; clone size: -; D gene: TRBD1; CDR3 protein: CASSLFGVAGGNEQYF; CDR3 DNA: TGTGCCAGCAGCTTGTTCGGGGTGGCAGGGGGCAACGAGCAGTACTTC
J gene: TRBJ1-4; V gene: TRBV5-1; clone size: -; D gene: -; CDR3 protein: CASSPSLPTNEKLFF; CDR3 DNA: TGCGCCAGCAGCCCCTCACTCCCAACTAATGAAAAACTGTTTTTT
J gene: TRBJ2-5; V gene: TRBV7-2; clone size: -; D gene: TRBD2; CDR3 protein: CASSFSWSGGMAEETQYF; CDR3 DNA: TGTGCCAGCAGCTTTTCCTGGAGCGGGGGTATGGCGGAAGAGACCCAGTACTTC
J gene: TRBJ1-5; V gene: TRBV19; clone size: -; D gene: -; CDR3 protein: CASRGSQVVSNQPQHF; CDR3 DNA: TGTGCCAGTAGAGGGAGCCAGGTGGTTAGCAATCAGCCCCAGCATTTT
J gene: TRBJ1-4; V gene: TRBV5-1; clone size: -; D gene: TRBD1; CDR3 protein: CASSGQGLTNEKLFF; CDR3 DNA: TGCGCCAGCAGCGGACAGGGTTTGACTAATGAAAAACTGTTTTTT
J gene: TRBJ2-1; V gene: TRBV7-2; clone size: -; D gene: TRBD1; CDR3 protein: CASSPGQGMGREQFF; CDR3 DNA: TGTGCCAGCAGCCCGGGACAGGGCATGGGGCGTGAGCAGTTCTTC
J gene: TRBJ2-1; V gene: TRBV19; clone size: -; D gene: -; CDR3 protein: CASSIYNEQFF; CDR3 DNA: TGTGCCAGTAGTATTTACAATGAGCAGTTCTTC
J gene: TRBJ2-2; V gene: TRBV19; clone size: -; D gene: -; CDR3 protein: CASSPGRVGRVNGELFF; CDR3 DNA: TGTGCCAGTAGTCCGGGGCGCGTAGGCAGGGTAAACGGGGAGCTGTTTTTT
J gene: TRBJ1-1; V gene: TRBV4-3; clone size: -; D gene: -; CDR3 protein: CASSPGTQNTEAFF; CDR3 DNA: TGCGCCAGCAGCCCCGGGACACAGAACACTGAAGCTTTCTTT
J gene: TRBJ2-1; V gene: TRBV7-9; clone size: -; D gene: -; CDR3 protein: CASSITGSPYNEQFF; CDR3 DNA: TGTGCCAGCAGCATCACAGGGAGTCCCTACAATGAGCAGTTCTTC
J gene: TRBJ2-5; V gene: TRBV18; clone size: -; D gene: TRBD1; CDR3 protein: CASSPPGTAQETQYF; CDR3 DNA: TGTGCCAGCTCACCACCGGGGACAGCCCAAGAGACCCAGTACTTC
J gene: TRBJ2-5; V gene: TRBV7-9; clone size: -; D gene: -; CDR3 protein: CASSLVPGKETQYF; CDR3 DNA: TGTGCCAGCAGCTTGGTCCCAGGGAAGGAGACCCAGTACTTC
J gene: TRBJ2-1; V gene: TRBV11-3; clone size: -; D gene: -; CDR3 protein: CASSLDRGNEQFF; CDR3 DNA: TGTGCCAGCAGCTTAGACAGAGGGAATGAGCAGTTCTTC
J gene: TRBJ2-3; V gene: TRBV11-2; clone size: -; D gene: -; CDR3 protein: CASSLGQSGSTDTQYF; CDR3 DNA: TGTGCCAGCAGCTTAGGACAGTCAGGGAGCACAGATACGCAGTATTTT
J gene: TRBJ2-5; V gene: TRBV11-2; clone size: -; D gene: -; CDR3 protein: CASSFRFSETQYF; CDR3 DNA: TGTGCCAGCAGCTTTCGATTTTCGGAGACCCAGTACTTC
J gene: TRBJ2-5; V gene: TRBV7-2; clone size: -; D gene: TRBD1; CDR3 protein: CASSLGFRGPETQYF; CDR3 DNA: TGTGCCAGCAGCTTAGGGTTCAGGGGGCCGGAGACCCAGTACTTC
J gene: TRBJ1-2; V gene: TRBV7-9; clone size: -; D gene: TRBD1; CDR3 protein: CASSPGGGGGYTF; CDR3 DNA: TGTGCCAGCAGCCCCGGAGGGGGCGGTGGCTACACCTTC
J gene: TRBJ2-2; V gene: TRBV7-6; clone size: once; D gene: -; CDR3 protein: CASSLGVGTGELFF; CDR3 DNA: TGTGCCAGCAGCTTAGGCGTGGGCACCGGGGAGCTGTTTTTT
J gene: TRBJ2-3; V gene: TRBV18; clone size: -; D gene: -; CDR3 protein: CASSPSGGGTDTQYF; CDR3 DNA: TGTGCCAGCTCACCTTCAGGGGGAGGGACAGATACGCAGTATTTT
J gene: TRBJ2-2; V gene: TRBV7-7; clone size: -; D gene: TRBD1; CDR3 protein: CASSLEGGSTGELFF; CDR3 DNA: TGTGCTAGCAGCTTGGAAGGGGGCAGCACCGGGGAGCTGTTTTTT
J gene: TRBJ2-6; V gene: TRBV5-6; clone size: -; D gene: -; CDR3 protein: CASSLGSGANVLTF; CDR3 DNA: TGTGCCAGCAGCTTGGGATCTGGGGCCAACGTCCTGACTTTC